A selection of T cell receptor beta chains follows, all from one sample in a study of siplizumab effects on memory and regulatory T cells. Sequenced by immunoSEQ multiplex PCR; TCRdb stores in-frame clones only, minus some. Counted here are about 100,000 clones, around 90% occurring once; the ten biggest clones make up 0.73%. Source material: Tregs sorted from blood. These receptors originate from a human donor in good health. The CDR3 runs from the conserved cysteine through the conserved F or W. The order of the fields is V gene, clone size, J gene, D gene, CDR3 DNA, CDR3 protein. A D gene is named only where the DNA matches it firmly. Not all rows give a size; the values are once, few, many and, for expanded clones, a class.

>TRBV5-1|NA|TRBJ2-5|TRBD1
TGCGCCAGCAGCTTGGAGGGACAGGGTGAGACCCAGTACTTC
CASSLEGQGETQYF
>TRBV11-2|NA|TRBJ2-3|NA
TGTGCCAGCAGCTTGATATTTGCGTTCACAGATACGCAGTATTTT
CASSLIFAFTDTQYF
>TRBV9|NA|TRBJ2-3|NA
TGTGCCAGCAGCGTAGCAAATGTTCCGCAGTATTTT
CASSVANVPQYF
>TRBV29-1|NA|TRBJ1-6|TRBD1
TGCAGCTGCCGGACAGGGCCATATTCACCCCTCCACTTT
CSCRTGPYSPLHF
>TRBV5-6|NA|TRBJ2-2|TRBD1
TGTGCCAGCACCAGGGGGACGGGGGAGCTGTTTTTT
CASTRGTGELFF
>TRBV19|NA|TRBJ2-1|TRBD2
TGTGCCAGCCAATCGGCGGGACTATCGTACAATGAGCAGTTCTTC
CASQSAGLSYNEQFF
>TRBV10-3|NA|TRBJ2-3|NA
TGTGCCATCAGTGAGTCGAAGGGAACAGATACGCAGTATTTT
CAISESKGTDTQYF
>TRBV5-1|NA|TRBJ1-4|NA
TGCGCCAGCAGCTTGGGGGTGGCCGAAAAACTGTTTTTT
CASSLGVAEKLFF
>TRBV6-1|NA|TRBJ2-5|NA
TGTGCCAGCAGTGAAATGGGTCGGGCCCAAGAGACCCAGTACTTC
CASSEMGRAQETQYF
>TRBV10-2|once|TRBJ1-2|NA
TGCGCCAGCAGCCCACAGGGTAGCTATGGCTACACCTTC
CASSPQGSYGYTF
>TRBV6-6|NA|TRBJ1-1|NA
TGTGCCAGCAGTTACTCATTGGGGGCGAAGGATTTCTTT
CASSYSLGAKDFF
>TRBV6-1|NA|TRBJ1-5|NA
TGTGCCAGCAGTGGAGACAGATCCTATCAGCCCCAGCATTTT
CASSGDRSYQPQHF
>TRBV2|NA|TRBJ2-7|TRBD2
TGTGCCAGCAGCCAAGGACTAGCACGGGAGCAGTACTTC
CASSQGLAREQYF
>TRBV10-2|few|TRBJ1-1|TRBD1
TGCGCCAGCGCTTTGGGACAGCCGAACACTGAAGCTTTCTTT
CASALGQPNTEAFF
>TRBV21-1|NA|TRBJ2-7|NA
TGTGCCAGCAGCAATCTCCCCACATACGAGCAGTACTTC
CASSNLPTYEQYF
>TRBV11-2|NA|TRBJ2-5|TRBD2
TGTGCCAGCAGCTCGGGACTAGCGGGAGCGGTTGAGACCCAGTACTTC
CASSSGLAGAVETQYF
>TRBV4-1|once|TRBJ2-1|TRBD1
TGCGCCAGCAGCCGCCTAGAGGGGGCCCCCTACAATGAGCAGTTCTTC
CASSRLEGAPYNEQFF
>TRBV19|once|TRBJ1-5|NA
TGTGCCAGTAGTTCCCGGAACGAGTGGAGTCAGCCCCAGCATTTT
CASSSRNEWSQPQHF
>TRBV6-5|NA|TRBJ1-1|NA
TGTGCCAGCACTCTAGGATTTGACACTGAAGCTTTCTTT
CASTLGFDTEAFF
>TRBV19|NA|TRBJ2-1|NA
TGTGCCAGTGCCACAACCGGGAGCCCCAATGAGCAGTTCTTC
CASATTGSPNEQFF
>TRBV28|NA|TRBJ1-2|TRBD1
TGTGCCAGCAGTTTATTAGGGACAGGGGGCCGGTATGGCTACACCTTC
CASSLLGTGGRYGYTF
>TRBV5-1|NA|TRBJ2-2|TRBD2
TGCGCCAGCAAGGGACTAGCGGGAGAGGGGGCCGGGGAGCTGTTTTTT
CASKGLAGEGAGELFF
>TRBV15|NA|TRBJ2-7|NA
TGTGCCACCAGCAGAGAACCTGTCTCCTACGAGCAGTACTTC
CATSREPVSYEQYF
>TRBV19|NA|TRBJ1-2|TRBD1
TGTGCCAGTAGGGACAGGGGACATGGCTACACCTTC
CASRDRGHGYTF
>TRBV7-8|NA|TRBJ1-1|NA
TGTGCCAGCAGTTTCAGAAACACTGAAGCTTTCTTT
CASSFRNTEAFF
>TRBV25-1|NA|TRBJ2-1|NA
TGTGCCAGCAGTGAATTAGGGGCCCAAGGCAATGAGCAGTTCTTC
CASSELGAQGNEQFF
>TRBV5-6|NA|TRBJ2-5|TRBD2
TGTGCCAGCAGTTTCGAAGGGACTAGCGGGAGGCAAGAGACCCAGTACTTC
CASSFEGTSGRQETQYF
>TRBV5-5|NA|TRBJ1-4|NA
TGTGCCAGCAGCTTTGGTACAACTAATGAAAAACTGTTTTTT
CASSFGTTNEKLFF
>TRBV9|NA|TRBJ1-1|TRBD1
TGTGCCAGCAGCGGTGACAGGGGTAGTGAAGCTTTCTTT
CASSGDRGSEAFF
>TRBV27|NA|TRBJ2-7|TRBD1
TGTGCCAGCAGTTTTGGGACAGGGGGTCTCCACGAGCAGTACTTC
CASSFGTGGLHEQYF
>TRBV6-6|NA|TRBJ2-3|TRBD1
TGTGCCAGCCGAGGACAGGTTCCCACAGATACGCAGTATTTT
CASRGQVPTDTQYF
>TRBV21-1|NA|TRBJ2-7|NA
TGTGCCAGCAGCCCTCGACTAGTTACGTCCTACGAGCAGTACTTC
CASSPRLVTSYEQYF
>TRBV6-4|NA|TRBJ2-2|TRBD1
TGTGCCAGCAGCCCAACCGGGACAGGGGCCGGGGAGCTGTTTTTT
CASSPTGTGAGELFF
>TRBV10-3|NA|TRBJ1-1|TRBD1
TGTGCCATCAGCATGGACAGGGCAGGTGAAGCTTTCTTT
CAISMDRAGEAFF
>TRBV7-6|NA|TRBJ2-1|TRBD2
TGTGCCAGCAGCTTAGGGGCGGGGGGGGCCCGCAGCCTGGACAATGAGCAGTTCTTC
CASSLGAGGARSLDNEQFF
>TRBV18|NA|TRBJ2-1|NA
TGTGCCAGCTCACCACGCAAAAAGGTGGATTACAATGAGCAGTTCTTC
CASSPRKKVDYNEQFF
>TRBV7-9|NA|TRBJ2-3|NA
TGTGCCAGCAGCTTAGGTCTCCCAGATACGCAGTATTTT
CASSLGLPDTQYF
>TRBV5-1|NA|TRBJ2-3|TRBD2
TGCGCCAGCAGAGCACTAGCGACTAGCACAGATACGCAGTATTTT
CASRALATSTDTQYF
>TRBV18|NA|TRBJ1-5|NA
TGTGCCAGCTCACAAAGAGACGGGCACAATCAGCCCCAGCATTTT
CASSQRDGHNQPQHF
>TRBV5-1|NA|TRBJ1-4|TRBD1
TGCGCCAGCAGGCGACAGGGTGCAACTAATGAAAAACTGTTTTTT
CASRRQGATNEKLFF
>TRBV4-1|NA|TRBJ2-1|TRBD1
TGCGCCAGCAGCCAATCGGGACAGGGTATCCATGAGCAGTTCTTC
CASSQSGQGIHEQFF
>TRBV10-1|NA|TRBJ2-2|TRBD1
TGCGCCAGCAGTAAAACCCGGGGACAGGGGGCTCCCTGGAACACCGGGGAGCTGTTTTTT
CASSKTRGQGAPWNTGELFF
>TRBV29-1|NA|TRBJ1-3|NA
TGCAGCGTTGTTCCCCTCTCTGGAAACACCATATATTTT
CSVVPLSGNTIYF
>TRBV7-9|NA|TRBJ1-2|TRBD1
TGTGCCAGCAGCTTAGAGAGGGGGCTTGGCTATGGCTACACCTTC
CASSLERGLGYGYTF
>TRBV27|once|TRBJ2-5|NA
TGTGCCAGCAGTTTATCGATTTTTAGGGCTGGGGAGACCCAGTACTTC
CASSLSIFRAGETQYF
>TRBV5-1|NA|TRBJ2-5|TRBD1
TGCGCCAGCAGCGAAACGGGACAGGTCGCAGAGACCCAGTACTTC
CASSETGQVAETQYF
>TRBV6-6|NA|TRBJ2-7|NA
TGTGCCAGCACTTCAACGGTTTCCTACGAGCAGTACTTC
CASTSTVSYEQYF
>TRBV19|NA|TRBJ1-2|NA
TGTGCCAGTAGTATTTCGGGCAGTTACTACACCTTC
CASSISGSYYTF
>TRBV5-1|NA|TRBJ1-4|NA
TGCGCCAGCAGTCTACTTCCCGGGACCCTTAATGAAAAACTGTTTTTT
CASSLLPGTLNEKLFF
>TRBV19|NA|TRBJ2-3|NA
TGTGCCAGTAGTAACACAGATACGCAGTATTTT
CASSNTDTQYF
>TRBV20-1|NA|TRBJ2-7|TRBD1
TGCAGTGCGACAGGGACCGGGGAGCAGTACTTC
CSATGTGEQYF
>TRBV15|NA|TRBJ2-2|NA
TGTGCCACCAGCAGAGATCGCAGGGAAACGAACACCGGGGAGCTGTTTTTT
CATSRDRRETNTGELFF
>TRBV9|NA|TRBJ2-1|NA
TGTGCCAGCAGCGTAAGGGTGTTTGGGTCGAACCCTGCCAATGAGCAGTTCTTC
CASSVRVFGSNPANEQFF
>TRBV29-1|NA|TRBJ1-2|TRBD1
TGCAGCGTTGGAGGGGCAGGGGGGGACCTCTATGGCTACACCTTC
CSVGGAGGDLYGYTF
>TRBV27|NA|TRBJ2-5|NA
TGTGCCAGCAGTTTAGCCGGGTCCAAACAAGAGACCCAGTACTTC
CASSLAGSKQETQYF
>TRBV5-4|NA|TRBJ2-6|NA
TGTGCCAGCAGCTTAGGGACGTTCTCTGGGGCCAACGTCCTGACTTTC
CASSLGTFSGANVLTF